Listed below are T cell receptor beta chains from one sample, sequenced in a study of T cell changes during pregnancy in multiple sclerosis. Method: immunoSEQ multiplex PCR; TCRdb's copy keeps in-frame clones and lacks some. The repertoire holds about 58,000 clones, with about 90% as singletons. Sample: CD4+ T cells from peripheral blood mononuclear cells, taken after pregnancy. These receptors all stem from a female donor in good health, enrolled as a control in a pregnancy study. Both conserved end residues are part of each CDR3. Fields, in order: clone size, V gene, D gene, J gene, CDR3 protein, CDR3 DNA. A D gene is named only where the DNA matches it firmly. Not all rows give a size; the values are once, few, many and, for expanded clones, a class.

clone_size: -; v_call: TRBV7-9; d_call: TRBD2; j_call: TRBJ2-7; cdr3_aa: CASTWRGATYEQYF; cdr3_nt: TGTGCCAGCACATGGCGGGGGGCCACCTACGAGCAGTACTTC
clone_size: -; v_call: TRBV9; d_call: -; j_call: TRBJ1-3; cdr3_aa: CASSVASAGNTIYF; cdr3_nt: TGTGCCAGCAGCGTAGCTAGTGCTGGAAACACCATATATTTT
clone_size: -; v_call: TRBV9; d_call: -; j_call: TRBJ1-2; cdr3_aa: CASSVGGLTYGYTF; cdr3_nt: TGTGCCAGCAGCGTAGGAGGACTGACCTATGGCTACACCTTC
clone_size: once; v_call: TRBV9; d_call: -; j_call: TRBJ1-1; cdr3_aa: CASSSEPNTEAFF; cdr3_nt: TGTGCCAGCAGCTCAGAACCGAACACTGAAGCTTTCTTT
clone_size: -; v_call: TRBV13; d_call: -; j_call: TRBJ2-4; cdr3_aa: CASSRGLENIQYF; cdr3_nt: TGTGCCAGCAGCCGGGGTTTGGAAAACATTCAGTACTTC
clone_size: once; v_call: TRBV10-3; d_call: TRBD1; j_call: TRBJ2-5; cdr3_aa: CAISEGDRGEETQYF; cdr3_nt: TGTGCCATCAGTGAGGGGGACAGGGGGGAAGAGACCCAGTACTTC
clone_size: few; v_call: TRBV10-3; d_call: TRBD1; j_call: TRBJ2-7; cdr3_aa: CAISDSGQYSYEQYF; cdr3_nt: TGTGCCATCAGTGACTCGGGACAGTACTCCTACGAGCAGTACTTC
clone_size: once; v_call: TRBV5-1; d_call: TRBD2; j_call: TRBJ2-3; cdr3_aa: CASSLAGPTDTQYF; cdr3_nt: TGCGCCAGCAGCTTAGCGGGGCCCACAGATACGCAGTATTTT
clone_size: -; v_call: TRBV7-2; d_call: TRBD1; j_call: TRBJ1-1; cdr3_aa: CASSPDRGVGYTEAFF; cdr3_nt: TGTGCCAGCAGCCCTGACAGGGGTGTAGGGTACACTGAAGCTTTCTTT
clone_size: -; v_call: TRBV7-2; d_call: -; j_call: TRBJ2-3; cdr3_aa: CASSLETAATDTQYF; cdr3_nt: TGTGCCAGCAGCCTGGAGACAGCAGCCACAGATACGCAGTATTTT
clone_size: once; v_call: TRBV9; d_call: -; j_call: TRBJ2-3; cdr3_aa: CASSAEVRADTQYF; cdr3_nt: TGTGCCAGCAGCGCGGAGGTGCGGGCAGATACGCAGTATTTT
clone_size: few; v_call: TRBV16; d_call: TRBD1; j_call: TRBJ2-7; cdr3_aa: CASSQKGSRDRGYEQYF; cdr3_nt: TGTGCCAGCAGCCAAAAGGGTTCCCGGGACAGGGGATACGAGCAGTACTTC
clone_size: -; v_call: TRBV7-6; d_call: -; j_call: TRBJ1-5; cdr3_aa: CASSPPGQPQHF; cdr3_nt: TGTGCCAGCAGCCCACCGGGTCAGCCCCAGCATTTT
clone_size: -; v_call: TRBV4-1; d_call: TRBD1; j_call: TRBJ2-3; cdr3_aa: CASSQGTGAGDTQYF; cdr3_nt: TGCGCCAGCAGCCAGGGGACAGGGGCGGGGGATACGCAGTATTTT
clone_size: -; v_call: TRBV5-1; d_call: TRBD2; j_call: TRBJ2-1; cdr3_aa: CASMNLAGAYNEQFF; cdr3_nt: TGCGCCAGCATGAACTTAGCGGGGGCTTACAATGAGCAGTTCTTC
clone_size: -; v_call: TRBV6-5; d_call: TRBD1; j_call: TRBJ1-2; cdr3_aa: CASRPGGGKNYGYTF; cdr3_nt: TGTGCCAGCAGACCAGGGGGAGGAAAGAACTATGGCTACACCTTC
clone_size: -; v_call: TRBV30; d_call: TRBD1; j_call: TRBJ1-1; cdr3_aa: CAWRQGLNTEAFF; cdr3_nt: TGTGCCTGGCGACAGGGGTTGAACACTGAAGCTTTCTTT
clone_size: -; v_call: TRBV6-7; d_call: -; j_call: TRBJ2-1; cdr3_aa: CASSYSVGNEQFF; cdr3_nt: TGTGCCAGCAGTTACTCTGTCGGGAATGAGCAGTTCTTC
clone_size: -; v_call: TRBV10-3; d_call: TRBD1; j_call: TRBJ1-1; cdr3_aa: CAIRGTGGHTEAFF; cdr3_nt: TGTGCCATCCGCGGAACAGGGGGCCACACTGAAGCTTTCTTT
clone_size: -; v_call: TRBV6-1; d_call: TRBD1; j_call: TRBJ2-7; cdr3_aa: CASRRTGTAVYEQYF; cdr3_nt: TGTGCCAGCAGGAGGACCGGGACAGCCGTTTACGAGCAGTACTTC
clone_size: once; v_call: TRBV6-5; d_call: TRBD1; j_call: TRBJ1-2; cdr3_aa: CASSYSRQGNGYTF; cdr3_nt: TGTGCCAGCAGTTACTCTCGACAGGGGAATGGCTACACCTTC
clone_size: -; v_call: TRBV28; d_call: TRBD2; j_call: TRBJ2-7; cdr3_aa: CASSLDVRSGGPYEQYF; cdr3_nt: TGTGCCAGCAGTTTAGACGTCCGGAGCGGGGGGCCCTACGAGCAGTACTTC
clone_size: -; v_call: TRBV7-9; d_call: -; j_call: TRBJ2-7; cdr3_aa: CVSHEQYF; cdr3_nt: TGTGTATCCCACGAGCAGTACTTC
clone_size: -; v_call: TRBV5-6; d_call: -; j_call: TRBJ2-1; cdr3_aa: CASSSLTLDEQFF; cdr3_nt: TGTGCCAGCAGCTCCCTGACTTTGGATGAGCAGTTCTTC
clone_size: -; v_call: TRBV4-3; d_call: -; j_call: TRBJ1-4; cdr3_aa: CASSQDLTATNEKLFF; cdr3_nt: TGCGCCAGCAGCCAAGACCTAACGGCAACTAATGAAAAACTGTTTTTT
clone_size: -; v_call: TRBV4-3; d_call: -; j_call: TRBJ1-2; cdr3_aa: CASSQDPGDYGYTF; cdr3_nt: TGCGCCAGCAGCCAAGATCCGGGAGACTATGGCTACACCTTC
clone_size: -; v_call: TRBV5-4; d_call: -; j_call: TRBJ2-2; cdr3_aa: CASSSWRAEGSGELFF; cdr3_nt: TGTGCCAGCAGCTCCTGGCGGGCCGAGGGCTCCGGGGAGCTGTTTTTT
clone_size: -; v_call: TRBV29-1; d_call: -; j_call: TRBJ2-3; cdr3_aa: CSVSGIPITDTQYF; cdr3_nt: TGCAGCGTTTCAGGGATCCCCATCACAGATACGCAGTATTTT
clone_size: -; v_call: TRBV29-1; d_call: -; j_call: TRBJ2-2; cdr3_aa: CSVSRTNSNTGELFF; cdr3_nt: TGCAGCGTGAGCCGGACTAACTCAAACACCGGGGAGCTGTTTTTT
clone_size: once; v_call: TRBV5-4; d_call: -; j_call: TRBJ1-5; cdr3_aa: CASSLGPDRNQPQHF; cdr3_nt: TGTGCCAGCAGCCTTGGGCCAGACCGCAATCAGCCCCAGCATTTT
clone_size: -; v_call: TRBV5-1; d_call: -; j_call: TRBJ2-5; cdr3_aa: CASGGGARETQYF; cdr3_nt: TGCGCCAGCGGTGGGGGGGCCCGCGAGACCCAGTACTTC
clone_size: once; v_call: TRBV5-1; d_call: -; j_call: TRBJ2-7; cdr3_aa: CASSSTYEQYF; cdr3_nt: TGCGCCAGCAGCAGCACGTACGAGCAGTACTTC
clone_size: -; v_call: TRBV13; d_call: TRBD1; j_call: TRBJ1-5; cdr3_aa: CASSPGQGIENQPQHF; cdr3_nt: TGTGCCAGCAGCCCGGGACAGGGGATCGAAAATCAGCCCCAGCATTTT
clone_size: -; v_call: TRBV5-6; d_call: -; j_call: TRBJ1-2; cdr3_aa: CASSFRGLGYGYTF; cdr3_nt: TGTGCCAGCAGCTTCAGGGGCCTAGGCTATGGCTACACCTTC
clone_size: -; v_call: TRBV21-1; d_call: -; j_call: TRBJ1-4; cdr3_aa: CASCSGGRENEKLFF; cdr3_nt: TGTGCCAGTTGCTCAGGGGGCAGGGAAAATGAAAAACTGTTTTTT
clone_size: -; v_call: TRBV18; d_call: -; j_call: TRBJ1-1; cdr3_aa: CASSPLTGTEAFF; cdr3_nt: TGTGCCAGCTCACCACTTACAGGTACTGAAGCTTTCTTT
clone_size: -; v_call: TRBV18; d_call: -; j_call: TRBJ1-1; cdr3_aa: CASSAREDTEAFF; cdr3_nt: TGTGCCAGCTCCGCCAGGGAGGACACTGAAGCTTTCTTT
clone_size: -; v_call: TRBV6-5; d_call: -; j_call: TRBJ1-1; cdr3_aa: CASSRQNMNTEAFF; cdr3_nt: TGTGCCAGCAGTAGACAGAATATGAACACTGAAGCTTTCTTT
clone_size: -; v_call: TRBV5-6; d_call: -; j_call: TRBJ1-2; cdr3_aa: CASSFSSGKGYTF; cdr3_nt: TGTGCCAGCAGCTTCTCATCCGGGAAGGGCTACACCTTC
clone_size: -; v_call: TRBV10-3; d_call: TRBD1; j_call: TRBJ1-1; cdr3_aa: CAITDTGGMGEAFF; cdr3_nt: TGTGCCATCACCGATACAGGGGGCATGGGGGAAGCTTTCTTT
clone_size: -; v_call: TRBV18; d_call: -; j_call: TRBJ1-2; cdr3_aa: CASSPLVSGNYGYTF; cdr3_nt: TGTGCCAGCTCACCCTTGGTGTCGGGTAACTATGGCTACACCTTC
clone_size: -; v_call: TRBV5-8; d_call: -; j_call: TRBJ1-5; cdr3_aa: CASSLGSRDNQPQHF; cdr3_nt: TGTGCCAGCAGCTTGGGATCCAGGGATAATCAGCCCCAGCATTTT
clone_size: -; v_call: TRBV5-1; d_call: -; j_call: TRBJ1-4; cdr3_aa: CASSGEGWTNEKLFF; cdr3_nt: TGCGCCAGCAGCGGAGAGGGTTGGACTAATGAAAAACTGTTTTTT
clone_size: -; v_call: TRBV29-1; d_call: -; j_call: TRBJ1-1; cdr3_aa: CSVRWSGTNTEAFF; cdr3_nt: TGCAGCGTCCGGTGGTCAGGAACGAACACTGAAGCTTTCTTT
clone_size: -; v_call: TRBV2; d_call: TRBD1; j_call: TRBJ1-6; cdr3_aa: CASRQDRANNSPLHF; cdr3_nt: TGTGCCAGCAGACAGGACAGGGCTAATAATTCACCCCTCCACTTT